A selection of T cell receptor beta chains follows, all from one sample in a study of OX40 agonist ivuxolimab in advanced cancers. Method: immunoSEQ multiplex PCR; TCRdb's copy keeps in-frame clones and lacks some. In the table there are 74,000 or so clones, 85% to 90% of which are singletons. Sequenced material: CD4+ or CD8+ T cells sorted from blood, taken in a trial of the OX40 agonist ivuxolimab. All receptors derive from an adult with an advanced solid tumor such as melanoma, head and neck, liver or kidney cancer. Both conserved end residues are trimmed from each CDR3. The order of the fields is D gene, V gene, CDR3 length, J gene, CDR3 protein. A D gene is named only where the DNA matches it firmly.

.	TRBV30	12	TRBJ1-4	AWNRGSTNEKLF
.	TRBV29-1	11	TRBJ1-4	SISLSGNEKLF
.	TRBV19	11	TRBJ1-1	ASSVDVNTEAF
.	TRBV18	13	TRBJ1-2	ASSPPASANYGYT
.	TRBV11-3	12	TRBJ2-2	ASSLDRLTGELF
.	TRBV18	14	TRBJ1-4	ASSPPSAGRNEKLF
TRBD1	TRBV9	12	TRBJ2-1	ASGGQGSYNEQF
.	TRBV27	14	TRBJ1-2	ASSSPPQLGVDGYT
.	TRBV28	11	TRBJ1-3	ASVRELGNTIY
TRBD1	TRBV28	12	TRBJ1-2	ASSFGTGTYGYT
.	TRBV10-1	13	TRBJ2-3	ASSDSGTFTDTQY
.	TRBV5-4	14	TRBJ2-2	ASSSRTGRAAGELF
.	TRBV5-5	13	TRBJ2-1	ASSWGLERFNEQF
.	TRBV5-6	12	TRBJ1-2	ASSLVRTHYGYT
.	TRBV6-6	10	TRBJ2-7	ASNRGGYEQY
.	TRBV6-1	10	TRBJ1-3	ASNKAGNTIY
.	TRBV28	12	TRBJ1-1	ASSLRGKDTEAF
.	TRBV18	13	TRBJ2-5	ASSPGPSTQETQY
TRBD2	TRBV25-1	13	TRBJ2-2	ASSAAGARTGELF
.	TRBV19	13	TRBJ1-2	ASSSRGGGNYGYT
TRBD1	TRBV11-2	13	TRBJ2-3	ASSLDRGRTDTQY
.	TRBV4-2	10	TRBJ2-2	ASSQPTGELF
.	TRBV2	13	TRBJ2-2	ASSELGRGTGELF
.	TRBV7-2	11	TRBJ1-2	ASSLYRNYGYT
.	TRBV6-6	10	TRBJ1-2	ASSYESKGYT
.	TRBV28	12	TRBJ1-2	ASSPGTASYGYT
.	TRBV7-6	13	TRBJ2-2	ASSLAGGNTGELF
.	TRBV5-6	11	TRBJ1-4	ASSSDRNEKLF
TRBD1	TRBV7-3	13	TRBJ1-6	ASSTTGAGNSPLH
.	TRBV2	14	TRBJ2-5	ASSEALQGPRETQY
.	TRBV30	9	TRBJ2-7	AWKRGYEQY
.	TRBV5-1	12	TRBJ2-7	ASSLESGAYEQY
TRBD2	TRBV7-9	15	TRBJ2-3	ASSLGASGGDTDTQY
TRBD1	TRBV14	13	TRBJ2-1	ASSFRGSSYNEQF
.	TRBV5-4	13	TRBJ2-7	ASSPGTSGGYEQY
.	TRBV21-1	9	TRBJ1-5	ASSSDQPQH
.	TRBV30	10	TRBJ1-2	AWAFSNYGYT
TRBD2	TRBV6-1	15	TRBJ2-3	ASSERAGPHSADTQY
.	TRBV10-3	12	TRBJ1-5	AINGGDRNQPQH
TRBD1	TRBV15	14	TRBJ2-1	ATSRATGLGYNEQF
.	TRBV10-3	10	TRBJ2-5	AIRGTQETQY
TRBD1	TRBV5-1	10	TRBJ1-1	ASSYGQAGAF
.	TRBV5-1	14	TRBJ2-7	ASSLAGGPLPDEQY
TRBD1	TRBV5-1	9	TRBJ2-5	ASSPDRGQY
.	TRBV18	11	TRBJ2-7	ASSPQARYEQY
.	TRBV7-3	11	TRBJ2-1	ASSPDGGNEQF
.	TRBV30	9	TRBJ2-1	AWSADNEQF
.	TRBV28	12	TRBJ2-5	ATGRFGAQETQY
.	TRBV7-9	14	TRBJ2-3	ASSPRGGGGPDTQY
.	TRBV30	13	TRBJ1-2	AWNGGGPGGNGYT
.	TRBV5-1	11	TRBJ2-3	ASESGGTDTQY
TRBD1	TRBV30	10	TRBJ1-1	AWGDRDTEAF
.	TRBV5-1	13	TRBJ1-3	ASSLGGNSGNTIY
.	TRBV7-2	13	TRBJ2-3	ASSLGSHGTDTQY
.	TRBV20-1	8	TRBJ2-4	SARNGIQY
.	TRBV2	14	TRBJ2-6	ASSVAWGAGANVLT
TRBD1	TRBV9	13	TRBJ1-6	ASSVVGQGNSPLH